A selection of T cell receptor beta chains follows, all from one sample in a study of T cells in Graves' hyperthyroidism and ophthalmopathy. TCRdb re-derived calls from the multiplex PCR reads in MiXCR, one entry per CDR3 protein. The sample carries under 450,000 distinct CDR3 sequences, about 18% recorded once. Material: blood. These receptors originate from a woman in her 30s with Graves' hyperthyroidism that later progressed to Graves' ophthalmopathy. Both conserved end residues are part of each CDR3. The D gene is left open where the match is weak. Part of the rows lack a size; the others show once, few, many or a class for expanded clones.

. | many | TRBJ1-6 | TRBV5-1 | CASSSNKNSPLHF | TGCGCCAGCAGCTCCAACAAGAATTCACCCCTCCACTTT
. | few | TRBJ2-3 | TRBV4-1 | CASSQTDSSLKIPDTQYF | TGCGCCAGCAGCCAAACTGACTCCTCCTTAAAAATTCCAGATACGCAGTATTTT
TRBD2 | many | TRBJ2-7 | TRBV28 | CASSLGGDYSYEQYF | TGTGCCAGCAGTTTGGGAGGGGACTACTCCTACGAGCAGTACTTC
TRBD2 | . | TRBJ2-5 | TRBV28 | CASSTGLAGGHETQYF | TGTGCCAGCAGTACCGGACTAGCGGGGGGGCACGAGACCCAGTACTTC
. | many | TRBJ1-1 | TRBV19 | CARGKNTEAFF | TGTGCCAGGGGTAAGAACACTGAAGCTTTCTTT
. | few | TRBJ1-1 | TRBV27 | CASSSYEMNTEAFF | TGTGCCAGCAGCTCCTATGAGATGAACACTGAAGCTTTCTTT
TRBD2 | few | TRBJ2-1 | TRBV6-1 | CASSSHVGTSGVREQFF | TGTGCCAGCAGCAGTCATGTCGGGACTAGCGGGGTTAGGGAGCAGTTCTTC
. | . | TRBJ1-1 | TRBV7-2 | CASSLGRTDEAFF | TGTGCCAGCAGCTTAGGAAGAACAGATGAAGCTTTCTTT
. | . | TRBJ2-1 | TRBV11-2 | CASSALACAYNEQFF | TGTGCCAGCAGCGCCCTGGCGTGCGCCTACAATGAGCAGTTCTTC
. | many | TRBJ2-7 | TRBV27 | CASSLTAGLDYEQYF | TGTGCCAGCAGTTTGACTGCCGGGTTGGACTACGAGCAGTACTTC